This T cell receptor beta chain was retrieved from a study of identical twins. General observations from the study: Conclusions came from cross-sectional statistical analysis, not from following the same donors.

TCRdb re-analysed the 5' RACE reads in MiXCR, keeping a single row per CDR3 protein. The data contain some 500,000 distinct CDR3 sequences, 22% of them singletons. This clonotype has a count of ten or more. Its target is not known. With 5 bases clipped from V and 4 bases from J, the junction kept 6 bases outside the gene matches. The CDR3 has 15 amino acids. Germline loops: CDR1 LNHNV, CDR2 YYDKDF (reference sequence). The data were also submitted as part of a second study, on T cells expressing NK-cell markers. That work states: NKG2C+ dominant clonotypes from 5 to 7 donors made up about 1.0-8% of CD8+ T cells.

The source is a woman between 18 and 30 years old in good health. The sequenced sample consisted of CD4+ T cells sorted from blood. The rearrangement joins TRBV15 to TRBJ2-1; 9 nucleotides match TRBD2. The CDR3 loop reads CATSGVAGDYNEQFF. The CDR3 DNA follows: TGTGCCACCAGCGGGGTAGCGGGAGATTACAATGAGCAGTTCTTC. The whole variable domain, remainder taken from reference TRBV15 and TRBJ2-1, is DAMVIQNPRYQVTQFGKPVTLSCSQTLNHNVMYWYQQKSSQAPKLLFHYYDKDFNNEADTPDNFQSRRPNTSFCFLDIRSPGLGDTAMYLCATSGVAGDYNEQFFGPGTRLTVL.